The next 31 T cell receptor beta chains were all read from a single sample in a study of Ad26.COV2.S vaccination and SARS-CoV-2 variants. Data came from immunoSEQ multiplex PCR; TCRdb stores just in-frame clones and leaves some out. The sample records around 320,000 clones, roughly 84% being singletons. Treatment: roughly 20 received Ad26.COV2.S at low or high dose, single or two shots; about five received placebo; per-sample allocation not given. At day 63 after the first vaccine or placebo injection, samples were drawn. The source was peripheral blood, collected in a trial of Ad26.COV2.S vaccine versus placebo. These receptors were obtained from a person between 18 and 59 years old who received the Ad26.COV2.S COVID-19 vaccine or a placebo.

This clone was seen a few times. V gene TRBV12-3 or TRBV12-4 combines with J gene TRBJ1-2; no reliable D call. The V end lost 8 bases, the J end lost 7 bases, and 17 bases lay between the germline ends. The CDR3 loop spans 13 amino acids. This CDR3 reads CASGLRGGSGYTF. The CDR3 region has the DNA TGTGCCAGCGGCCTGCGGGGAGGGTCTGGCTACACCTTC.

CDR3 in amino acids: CASSLVAGGLETQYF. The CDR3, as DNA: TGTGCCAGCAGCTTAGTAGCGGGGGGGCTGGAGACCCAGTACTTC. The J gene is TRBJ2-5, the V gene TRBV7-6; 11 nucleotides align to TRBD2. This CDR3 region has 15 residues. The V and J ends lost 1 base and 5 bases, in that order; junction bases with no gene match: 3. Germline V gene sequence: CDR1 SGHVS, CDR2 FNYEAQ.

The chain uses TRBV5-5 and TRBJ2-7, with D perhaps TRBD1 (6 bases). The germline CDR1 and CDR2 sequences are SGHKS and YYEKEE (reference sequence). CDR3 size: 14 residues. Trimming left V 0 bases short and J 2 bases short, with 9 bases between. This chain's CDR3 is CASSLGRGPYEQYF. Here the CDR3 DNA reads TGTGCCAGCAGCTTGGGCAGGGGCCCCTACGAGCAGTACTTC. Complete variable domain (other parts from reference TRBV5-5 and TRBJ2-7): DAGVTQSPTHLIKTRGQQVTLRCSPISGHKSVSWYQQVLGQGPQFIFQYYEKEERGRGNFPDRFSARQFPNYSSELNVNALLLGDSALYLCASSLGRGPYEQYFGPGTRLTVT.

The chain employs TRBV5-1 and TRBJ2-1; 8 positions match TRBD2. Germline V CDR1 and CDR2: SGHRS, YFSETQ. V dropped 0 bases and J dropped 2; count of bases not matched to a gene: 4. This CDR3 region has 16 residues. The CDR3 reads CASSLAGGGPYNEQFF. CDR3 nucleotide sequence: TGCGCCAGCAGCTTGGCGGGCGGGGGGCCCTACAATGAGCAGTTCTTC. Filled out from reference TRBV5-1 and TRBJ2-1, the complete variable domain reads KAGVTQTPRYLIKTRGQQVTLSCSPISGHRSVSWYQQTPGQGLQFLFEYFSETQRNKGNFPGRFSGRQFSNSRSEMNVSTLELGDSALYLCASSLAGGGPYNEQFFGPGTRLTVL.

The chain carries TRBV10-3 and TRBJ1-1; the match to TRBD1 covers 8 bases. The CDR3 loop spans 15 amino acids. Germline CDR1 ENHRY, CDR2 SYGVKD. V lost 3 bases and J lost 1; bases outside the gene matches: 4. In DNA form, the CDR3 reads TGTGCCATCAGTGATACGGACAGGGCGAACACTGAAGCTTTCTTT. Translation: CAISDTDRANTEAFF.

V usage is TRBV7-8 and J usage is TRBJ1-4; a possible D gene is TRBD1 (5 bases). The CDR3 covers 14 residues. Trimming pared 5 bases from V and 11 bases from J, leaving 18 bases between. Germline values: CDR1 SGHVS, CDR2 FQNEAQ. The CDR3 coding sequence is TGTGCCAGCAGCATGCGGTGGGGGGTTAGGAAACTGTTTTTT. It yields the protein CASSMRWGVRKLFF.

About this clone: Additional DNA sequences in this sample encode the identical CDR3. V usage is TRBV5-1 and J usage is TRBJ1-4, with D unresolved. The CDR3 sequence is 15 residues long. The germline V gene has CDR1 SGHRS and CDR2 YFSETQ. V was cut by 0 bases and J by 0 bases, with 6 bases left in between. CDR3 nucleotide sequence: TGCGCCAGCAGCTTGGCGGGTGCAACTAATGAAAAACTGTTTTTT. Translation: CASSLAGATNEKLFF.

The gene calls are TRBV6-6 and TRBJ1-2; D call uncertain. Germline V gene data show CDR1 as MNHNY and CDR2 as SVGAGI (reference sequence). The CDR3 is 12 residues long. The V end lost 10 bases, the J end lost 8 bases, and 17 bases lay between the germline ends. The CDR3 loop is CATRTPAEGYTF. CDR3 in DNA: TGTGCCACCCGCACCCCGGCGGAGGGCTACACCTTC.

This clone was seen more than once but under ten times. The chain joins TRBV5-6 to TRBJ1-5; D gene uncertain. The CDR3 loop spans 13 amino acids. In germline, CDR1 is SGHDT, CDR2 YYEEEE. V lost 0 bases to trimming and J lost 3 bases, with 4 bases between them. CDR3 nucleotide sequence: TGTGCCAGCAGCTTGGGGCTCAATCAGCCCCAGCATTTT. Its protein is CASSLGLNQPQHF.

This clone was recorded only once. This chain links TRBV9 with TRBJ1-3; perhaps TRBD1 as D (5 bases). The CDR3 loop spans 15 amino acids. The germline V and J ends were trimmed by 3 bases and 0 bases, with 10 bases remaining between them. Germline assignment: CDR1 SGDLS and CDR2 YYNGEE. This CDR3 is CASSGGGGSGNTIYF. Here the CDR3 DNA reads TGTGCCAGCAGCGGGGGCGGGGGCTCTGGAAACACCATATATTTT.

J is TRBJ2-3 and V is TRBV10-2; 11 bases align to TRBD2. Trimming cost V 3 bases and J 6 bases; bases outside gene matches: 5. Germline assignment: CDR1 WSHSY and CDR2 SAAADI. CDR3 length: 15 residues. The CDR3 DNA sequence: TGCGCCAGCAGTGAAGATAGCGGGGGGGTGGATACGCAGTATTTT. Amino acids: CASSEDSGGVDTQYF.

The CDR3 DNA is TGCGCCAGCAGCTTGGATGGAGAGGCGAACACTGAAGCTTTCTTT. As protein: CASSLDGEANTEAFF. The chain recombines TRBV5-1 with TRBJ1-1; D not resolved. With 0 bases removed from V and 1 base from J, the gap between germline ends came to 10 bases. Germline CDR1 is SGHRS and CDR2 is YFSETQ. This CDR3 contains 15 residues.

As concerns this clone: Other DNA sequences in the sample encode the same CDR3. The chain uses TRBV19 and TRBJ2-7; possible D gene TRBD2, 6 bases. Germline V gene sequence: CDR1 LNHDA, CDR2 SQIVND (reference sequence). Trimming pared 1 base from V and 2 bases from J, leaving 9 bases between. This CDR3 has 14 residues. CDR3: CASSIGRGAYEQYF. CDR3 nucleotide sequence: TGTGCCAGTAGTATAGGGAGGGGAGCCTACGAGCAGTACTTC.

This clone was counted a few times. The chain couples TRBV9 to TRBJ2-3; D remains unclear. This CDR3 region has 12 residues. V was trimmed by 3 bases and J by 2 bases, leaving 4 bases between them. CDR1 SGDLS and CDR2 YYNGEE come from the germline V gene. The CDR3 here is CASSANTDTQYF. CDR3 bases: TGTGCCAGCAGCGCCAACACAGATACGCAGTATTTT.

The chain joins TRBV11-2 to TRBJ1-2; 8 nucleotides match TRBD1. The CDR3 runs to 13 residues. V shed 5 bases and J 6 bases; nucleotides not matched to a gene: 5. CDR1 SGHAT and CDR2 FQNNGV come from the germline V gene. The CDR3 coding sequence is TGTGCCAGCAGCCCCGGACAGGGACATGGCTACACCTTC. Protein product: CASSPGQGHGYTF.

The chain recombines TRBV7-8 with TRBJ1-2; tentatively, D is TRBD1 (5 bases). The CDR3 consists of 14 residues. Trimming left V 4 bases short and J 3 bases short, with 12 bases between. Germline assignment: CDR1 SGHVS and CDR2 FQNEAQ. As DNA, the CDR3 is TGTGCCAGCAGCTCGAGGGACCCGGACTATGGCTACACCTTC. It specifies CASSSRDPDYGYTF.

The chain uses TRBV7-8 and TRBJ2-7; D remains ambiguous. CDR1 and CDR2 from the germline V gene are SGHVS and FQNEAQ. Between the trimmed V and J ends, which lost 1 base and 2 bases, there was a span of 12 bases. This CDR3 region has 15 residues. For the CDR3, the DNA is TGTGCCAGCAGCTTAGGTGGGTGGAGACCCTACGAGCAGTACTTC. Protein product: CASSLGGWRPYEQYF.

The CDR3 is CASSLRASGANVLTF. CDR3 coding DNA: TGTGCCAGCAGCTTAAGGGCCTCTGGGGCCAACGTCCTGACTTTC. The chain is built from TRBV7-9 and TRBJ2-6, with no clear D. Trimming shortened V by 2 bases and J by 0 bases, and 5 bases separated the two germline ends. Per germline, CDR1 SEHNR and CDR2 FQNEAQ (reference sequence). The CDR3 covers 15 residues.

This chain joins TRBV20-1 and TRBJ2-3; D unclear. Germline values: CDR1 DFQATT, CDR2 SNEGSKA (reference sequence). V was clipped by 5 bases and J by 5 bases, with 8 bases between them. This CDR3 is 11 amino acids long. CDR3 residues: CSALSKDTQYF. The CDR3 region has the DNA TGCAGTGCTCTGTCGAAAGATACGCAGTATTTT.

The chain joins TRBV4-2 to TRBJ2-7; perhaps D is TRBD1 or TRBD2 (5 bases each). Germline CDR1 is LGHNA and CDR2 is YNFKEQ. The V gene lost 6 bases and the J gene lost 0 bases, with 12 bases spanning the gap. This CDR3 has 14 residues. The CDR3 spells CASRQDLNSYEQYF. CDR3 nucleotides: TGTGCCAGCAGACAGGACTTAAACTCCTACGAGCAGTACTTC.

The chain employs TRBV5-4 and TRBJ1-1; D ambiguous. Germline loops: CDR1 SGHNT, CDR2 YYREEE (reference sequence). CDR3 length equals 13 residues. Trimming took off 4 bases at V and 0 bases at J, with 7 bases between the two ends. The CDR3 DNA reads as TGTGCCAGCAGCACAAAATTGAACACTGAAGCTTTCTTT. Translating gives CASSTKLNTEAFF. Complete variable domain (other parts from reference TRBV5-4 and TRBJ1-1): ETGVTQSPTHLIKTRGQQVTLRCSSQSGHNTVSWYQQALGQGPQFIFQYYREEENGRGNFPPRFSGLQFPNYSSELNVNALELDDSALYLCASSTKLNTEAFFGQGTRLTVV.

This sequence joins TRBV19 and TRBJ1-4; D not certain. The CDR3 contains 15 residues. CDR1 LNHDA and CDR2 SQIVND come from the germline V gene (reference sequence). Trimming pared 2 bases from V and 8 bases from J, leaving 15 bases between. The CDR3: CASSIRGQVEEKLFF. The CDR3 DNA is TGTGCCAGTAGTATAAGAGGCCAGGTCGAAGAAAAACTGTTTTTT.

This rearrangement joins TRBV6-5 to TRBJ2-3; 11 bases match TRBD1. The CDR3 extends over 13 amino acids. Germline V lookup: CDR1 MNHEY, CDR2 SVGAGI. Trimming at V came to 9 bases and at J to 4 bases, leaving 3 bases not matched to a gene. The CDR3: CASRDRGADTQYF. Here the CDR3 DNA reads TGTGCCAGTCGGGACAGGGGGGCAGATACGCAGTATTTT.

This clone has just one count. J is TRBJ1-5 and V is TRBV6-6; D remains unclear. Germline V gene lookup returns CDR1 MNHNY and CDR2 SVGAGI (reference sequence). V was clipped by 7 bases and J by 4 bases, with 11 bases between them. The CDR3 is made up of 13 amino acids. Here the CDR3 reads CASTLPGNQPQHF. DNA for the CDR3: TGTGCCAGCACCCTGCCCGGGAATCAGCCCCAGCATTTT.

The DNA for the CDR3 is TGCGCCAGCAGCACAGGGACAGCGGACCAGCCCCAGCATTTT. The encoded protein is CASSTGTADQPQHF. V is TRBV5-1 and J is TRBJ1-5; 7 bases are shared with TRBD1. Germline assignment: CDR1 SGHRS and CDR2 YFSETQ. This CDR3 region has 14 residues. V shed 4 bases and J 7 bases; nucleotides not matched to a gene: 8.

The gene calls are TRBV6-6 and TRBJ2-7, with D perhaps assigned TRBD1 or TRBD2 (5 bases each). CDR3 length: 12 amino acids. Germline assignment: CDR1 MNHNY and CDR2 SVGAGI (reference sequence). V lost 10 bases and J 4 bases, leaving 14 bases between the germline ends. CDR3 amino acids: CATAGAGYEQYF. The DNA for the CDR3 is TGTGCCACCGCCGGGGCAGGATACGAGCAGTACTTC.

The chain is built from TRBV6-5 and TRBJ1-2; 11 positions agree with TRBD1. After removal of 2 bases from V and 7 bases from J, the junction contained 9 bases not matched to a gene. CDR1 and CDR2 (germline): MNHEY, SVGAGI. The CDR3 loop spans 16 amino acids. CDR3 sequence (DNA): TGTGCCAGCAGTTACAGTTTGGGACAGGGGGTGGCTGGCTACACCTTC. Its protein is CASSYSLGQGVAGYTF.

The genes are TRBV19 and TRBJ2-1; D may be TRBD1 or TRBD2 (5 bases each). From germline, CDR1 is LNHDA and CDR2 SQIVND (reference sequence). Trimming shortened V by 7 bases and J by 9 bases, and 13 bases separated the two germline ends. CDR3 length: 12 amino acids. In nucleotides, the CDR3 is TGTGCCAGTACCCAAGGGGCGGGTGAGCAGTTCTTC. Protein: CASTQGAGEQFF.

The genes are TRBV7-6 and TRBJ2-5; TRBD2 is a possible D gene (6 bases). V shed 3 bases and J shed 3 bases, with 14 bases lying between them. Germline CDR1 and CDR2: SGHVS and FNYEAQ. CDR3 length: 15 residues. The CDR3 reads CASSFSGGAKETQYF. The CDR3 coding sequence is TGTGCCAGCAGCTTTAGTGGCGGGGCTAAAGAGACCCAGTACTTC.

The CDR3 coding sequence is TGTGCCAGCAGCGTAGAGGGGGCGCGGAGCACTGAAGCTTTCTTT. This encodes CASSVEGARSTEAFF. The chain joins TRBV9 to TRBJ1-1; 7 bases fit TRBD1. V was clipped by 0 bases and J by 4 bases; unmatched bases: 6. CDR1 is SGDLS, CDR2 YYNGEE, per germline. CDR3 size: 15 residues.

The V and J genes are TRBV19 and TRBJ2-2; 8 bases fit TRBD1. V lost 4 bases and J lost 5; bases outside the gene matches: 6. The CDR3 is 15 residues long. Germline loops: CDR1 LNHDA, CDR2 SQIVND (reference sequence). The CDR3 is CASSRTGYYTGELFF. The CDR3 DNA is TGTGCCAGTAGTAGGACAGGGTATTATACCGGGGAGCTGTTTTTT.